This T cell receptor beta chain originates from a study of control samples from healthy donors and cancer patients (dated by TCRdb to the early 2020s). The V end loses 5 bases and the J end loses 3 bases, and a stretch of 13 bases separates them. The CDR3 spans 15 residues, from the cysteine through the phenylalanine. The retained sequence is limited to the CDR3, 45 bases, with the frame set at the first base. CDR1 and CDR2 are read off the germline V gene as WSHSY and SAAADI. On this clone itself: Its antigen remains undetermined. Base qualities are not provided; no much larger clone lies one nucleotide away.

The library was obtained by the immunoSEQ multiplex PCR assay. TCRdb took this table from immuneACCESS and kept in-frame rearrangements with V and J called. Such tables lack part of the clones; where checked against another copy, unresolved V genes explain under half of the gap, and the rest is unexplained. The sample records about 160,000 clones, approximately 94% of which are singletons. 14% of the sample lies in the top ten. The sample consisted of PBMCs. This TCR was recovered from a man aged 55 to 70 with colorectal cancer. The chain links TRBV10-2 with TRBJ2-2, with the D call tentatively TRBD1 or TRBD2, each fitting 6 bases. The CDR3 corresponds to CASSQAGDYTGELFF. The DNA sequence is as follows: TGCGCCAGCAGTCAGGCAGGGGACTACACCGGGGAGCTGTTTTTT.